This T cell receptor (beta chain) comes out of a study of blood T cell repertoires in COVID-19 (TCRdb year 2020). Regarding the complete study: The collaborator samples originated in the United States, Italy and Spain and spanned the acute and convalescent phases of COVID-19. The repertoires were released in a freely available public database intended as a resource for research on the immune response to SARS-CoV-2. Samples came from the ongoing ImmuneRACE study (first 160 participants) plus 1,254 subjects from 6 global collaborators. Sample metadata almost always included a de-identified subject ID, COVID-19 status, age in years and sex. The dataset comprised deeply sampled blood TCRbeta repertoires from subjects exposed to, actively infected with, or recovered from COVID-19. The material from the prospective study consisted of cDNA or gDNA derived from T cells, B-cell-depleted T cells, or PBMCs. Where available, HLA class I and class II types were taken from metadata supplied by the sample provider and were not determined by assay-based typing.

Comments on this clone: Its antigen specificity is not known. No base quality values were provided; no much bigger clone lies one nucleotide off.

Participants in the prospective study were enrolled through a virtual design, were aged roughly 18 to 100 years, and lived in 24 United States geographic areas. To assign participants to cohorts, the prospective study relied on clinical history that participants themselves reported in a screening survey and a study questionnaire. In the prospective study, whole blood, serum and a nasopharyngeal or oropharyngeal swab were collected from each participant by mobile phlebotomists. Participants in the prospective study had the option to provide additional blood draws and questionnaires over an approximately 2-month period. Before DNA extraction, blood samples from the prospective study were shipped at room temperature or frozen. The research as a whole found: Clinical and demographic metadata were provided uncurated, with the amount varying by source and participant.

Trimming removed 4 bases from V and 2 bases from J; the gene matches leave 12 bases unexplained. From the germline V gene (reference sequence), CDR1 is SGHNT and CDR2 is YYREEE. The CDR3 sequence holds 19 residues, the cysteine and phenylalanine included. This entry keeps only the CDR3 DNA: 57 bases, framed from base 1. The immunoSEQ Assay, a bias-controlled multiplex PCR, was used to amplify TCRbeta CDR3 regions from genomic DNA. The source study handled its data this way. Within the assay, amplification of reference gene primers was used to estimate how many nucleated cells each sample contained. To quantify the absolute abundance of each unique TCRbeta CDR3 rearrangement, sequence reads were collapsed and filtered. For each sample, productive Simpson clonality was calculated by taking the square root of Simpson's diversity index across productive rearrangements. TCRdb provides this immuneACCESS table in a form limited to in-frame rearrangements. Some clones are lacking; in checked studies, under half of them reflect an unresolved V gene, and why the rest are absent is not known. V, J and clone size are those of that table, while D and trimming were read from the DNA. The sample table contains roughly 430,000 clones; only one count was recorded for 88% of them. The biggest ten clones account for 2% to 2.5% of the sample.

The specimen sequenced was PBMCs or T cells enriched from blood (not recorded which). The sequence links TRBV5-4 to TRBJ2-5, with 15 middle bases fitting TRBD2. The sequence was obtained from a woman aged 40-49 years with acute COVID-19. The sequenced DNA: TGTGCCAGCAGCCGGGGACTAGCGGGGGGCGAAAAAAGACAAGAGACCCAGTACTTC. Its protein reads: CASSRGLAGGEKRQETQYF.